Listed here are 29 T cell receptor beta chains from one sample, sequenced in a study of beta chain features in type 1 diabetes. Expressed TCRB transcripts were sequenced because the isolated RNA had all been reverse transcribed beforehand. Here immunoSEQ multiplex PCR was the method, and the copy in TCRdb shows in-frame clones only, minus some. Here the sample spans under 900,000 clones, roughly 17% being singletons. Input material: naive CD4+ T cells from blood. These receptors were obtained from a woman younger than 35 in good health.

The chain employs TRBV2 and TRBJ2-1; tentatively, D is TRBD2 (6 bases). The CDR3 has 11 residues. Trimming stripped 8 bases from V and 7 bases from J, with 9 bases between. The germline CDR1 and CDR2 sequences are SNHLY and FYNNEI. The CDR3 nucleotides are TGTGCCAGCCGACTAGTTAATGAGCAGTTCTTC. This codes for CASRLVNEQFF.

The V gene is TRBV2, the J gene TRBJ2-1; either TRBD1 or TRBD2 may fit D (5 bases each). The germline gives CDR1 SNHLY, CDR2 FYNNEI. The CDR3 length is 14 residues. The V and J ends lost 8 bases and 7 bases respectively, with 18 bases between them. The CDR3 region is CASRWTGTLNEQFF. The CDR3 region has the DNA TGTGCCAGCCGTTGGACCGGGACGTTGAATGAGCAGTTCTTC. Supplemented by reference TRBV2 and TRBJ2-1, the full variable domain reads EPEVTQTPSHQVTQMGQEVILRCVPISNHLYFYWYRQILGQKVEFLVSFYNNEISEKSEIFDDQFSVERPDGSNFTLKIRSTKLEDSAMYFCASRWTGTLNEQFFGPGTRLTVL.

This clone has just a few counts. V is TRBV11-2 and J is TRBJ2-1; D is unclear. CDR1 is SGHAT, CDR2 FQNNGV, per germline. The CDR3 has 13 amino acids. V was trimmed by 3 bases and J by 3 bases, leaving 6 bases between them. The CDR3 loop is CASSFGFYNEQFF. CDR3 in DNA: TGTGCCAGCAGCTTTGGATTCTACAATGAGCAGTTCTTC.

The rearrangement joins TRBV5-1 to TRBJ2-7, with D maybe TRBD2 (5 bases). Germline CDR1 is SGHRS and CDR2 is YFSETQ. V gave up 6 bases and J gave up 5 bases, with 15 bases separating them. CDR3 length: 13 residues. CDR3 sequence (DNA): TGCGCCAGCACCGGACCGGGATTTGACGAGCAGTACTTC. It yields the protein CASTGPGFDEQYF. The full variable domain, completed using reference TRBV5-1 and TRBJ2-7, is KAGVTQTPRYLIKTRGQQVTLSCSPISGHRSVSWYQQTPGQGLQFLFEYFSETQRNKGNFPGRFSGRQFSNSRSEMNVSTLELGDSALYLCASTGPGFDEQYFGPGTRLTVT.

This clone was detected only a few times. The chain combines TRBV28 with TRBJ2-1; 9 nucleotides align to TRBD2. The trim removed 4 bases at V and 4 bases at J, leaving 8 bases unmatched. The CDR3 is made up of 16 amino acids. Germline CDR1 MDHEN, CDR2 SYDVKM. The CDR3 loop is CASSSAASGTYNEQFF. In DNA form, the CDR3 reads TGTGCCAGCAGTTCGGCGGCTAGCGGGACTTACAATGAGCAGTTCTTC.

In nucleotides, the CDR3 is TGTGCCAGCAGCCTCGTACAGGGGACTCTCTACGAGCAGTACTTC. Protein: CASSLVQGTLYEQYF. The chain recombines TRBV7-2 with TRBJ2-7; tentative D call: TRBD1 (7 bases). Germline V gene lookup returns CDR1 SGHTA and CDR2 FQGNSA. There are 15 residues in the CDR3. Trimming left V 5 bases short and J 3 bases short, with 17 bases between.

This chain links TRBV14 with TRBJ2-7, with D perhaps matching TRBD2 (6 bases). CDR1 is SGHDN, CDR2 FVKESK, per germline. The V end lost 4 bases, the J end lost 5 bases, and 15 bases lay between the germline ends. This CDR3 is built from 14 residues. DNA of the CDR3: TGTGCCAGCAGCCTAGGAGGGAGTGGCGACGAGCAGTACTTC. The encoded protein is CASSLGGSGDEQYF.

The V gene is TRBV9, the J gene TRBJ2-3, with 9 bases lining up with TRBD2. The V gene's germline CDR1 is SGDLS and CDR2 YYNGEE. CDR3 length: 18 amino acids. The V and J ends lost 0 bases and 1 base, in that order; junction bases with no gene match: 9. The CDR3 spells CASSVALPAGGGTDTQYF. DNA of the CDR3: TGTGCCAGCAGCGTAGCTTTACCAGCGGGAGGTGGCACAGATACGCAGTATTTT.

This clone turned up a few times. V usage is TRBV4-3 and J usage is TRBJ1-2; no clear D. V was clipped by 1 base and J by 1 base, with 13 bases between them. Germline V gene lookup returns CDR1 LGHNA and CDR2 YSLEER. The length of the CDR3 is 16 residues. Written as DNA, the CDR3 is TGCGCCAGCAGCCAAGTCACGGCGGGCCTTAACTATGGCTACACCTTC. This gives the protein CASSQVTAGLNYGYTF.

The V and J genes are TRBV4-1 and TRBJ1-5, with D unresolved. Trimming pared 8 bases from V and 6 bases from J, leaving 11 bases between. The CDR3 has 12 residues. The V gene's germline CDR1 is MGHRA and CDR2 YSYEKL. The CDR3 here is CASFLDPQPQHF. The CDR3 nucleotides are TGCGCCAGCTTCCTCGATCCTCAGCCCCAGCATTTT.

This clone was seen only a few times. CDR3 sequence (DNA): TGTGCCAGCAGTTCAATACCGGGACTAGTGAACGAGCAGTACTTC. It encodes CASSSIPGLVNEQYF. This chain links TRBV28 with TRBJ2-7, with 8 bases lining up with TRBD2. Looked up from germline, CDR1 is MDHEN and CDR2 is SYDVKM. Germline trimming cut 4 bases from V and 5 bases from J; bases unmatched to any gene: 10. The CDR3 loop spans 15 amino acids. The complete variable domain, with remaining parts taken from reference TRBV28 and TRBJ2-7, reads DVKVTQSSRYLVKRTGEKVFLECVQDMDHENMFWYRQDPGLGLRLIYFSYDVKMKEKGDIPEGYSVSREKKERFSLILESASTNQTSMYLCASSSIPGLVNEQYFGPGTRLTVT.

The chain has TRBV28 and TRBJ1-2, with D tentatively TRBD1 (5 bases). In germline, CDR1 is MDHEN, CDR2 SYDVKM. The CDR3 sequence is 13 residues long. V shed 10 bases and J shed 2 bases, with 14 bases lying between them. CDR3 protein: CATRRGENYGYTF. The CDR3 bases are TGTGCCACCAGGCGGGGGGAAAACTATGGCTACACCTTC.

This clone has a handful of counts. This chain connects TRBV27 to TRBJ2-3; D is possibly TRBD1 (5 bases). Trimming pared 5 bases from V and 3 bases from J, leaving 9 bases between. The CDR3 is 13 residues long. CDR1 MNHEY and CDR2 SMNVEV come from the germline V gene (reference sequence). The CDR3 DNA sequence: TGTGCCAGCAGTAAAAGACAGACAGATACGCAGTATTTT. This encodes CASSKRQTDTQYF.

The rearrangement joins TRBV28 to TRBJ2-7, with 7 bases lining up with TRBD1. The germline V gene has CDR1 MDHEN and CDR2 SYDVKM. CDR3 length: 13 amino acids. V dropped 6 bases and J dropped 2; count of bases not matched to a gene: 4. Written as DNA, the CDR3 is TGTGCCAGCAGAAGCGACAGGGCCTACGAGCAGTACTTC. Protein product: CASRSDRAYEQYF.

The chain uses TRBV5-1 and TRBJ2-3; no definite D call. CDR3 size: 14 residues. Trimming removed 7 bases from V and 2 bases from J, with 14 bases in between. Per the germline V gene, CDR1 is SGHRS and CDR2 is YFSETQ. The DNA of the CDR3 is TGCGCCAGCGGAAGGAACGAGGACACAGATACGCAGTATTTT. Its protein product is CASGRNEDTDTQYF. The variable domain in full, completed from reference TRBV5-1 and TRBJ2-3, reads KAGVTQTPRYLIKTRGQQVTLSCSPISGHRSVSWYQQTPGQGLQFLFEYFSETQRNKGNFPGRFSGRQFSNSRSEMNVSTLELGDSALYLCASGRNEDTDTQYFGPGTRLTVL.

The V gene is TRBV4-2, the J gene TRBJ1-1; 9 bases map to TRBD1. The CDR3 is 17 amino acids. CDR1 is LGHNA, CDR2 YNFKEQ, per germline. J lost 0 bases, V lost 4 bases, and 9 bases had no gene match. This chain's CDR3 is CASSLGDRVAMNTEAFF. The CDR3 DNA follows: TGTGCCAGCAGCCTGGGGGACAGGGTGGCGATGAACACTGAAGCTTTCTTT.

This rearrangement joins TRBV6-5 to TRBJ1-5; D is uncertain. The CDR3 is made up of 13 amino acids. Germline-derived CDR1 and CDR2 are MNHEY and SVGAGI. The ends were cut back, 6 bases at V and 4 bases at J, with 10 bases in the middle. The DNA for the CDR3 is TGTGCCAGCAGGGCCCGGGGAAATCAGCCCCAGCATTTT. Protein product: CASRARGNQPQHF.

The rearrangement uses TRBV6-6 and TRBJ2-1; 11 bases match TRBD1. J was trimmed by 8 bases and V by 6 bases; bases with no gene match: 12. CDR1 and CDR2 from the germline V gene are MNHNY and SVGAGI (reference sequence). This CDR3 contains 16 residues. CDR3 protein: CASSPSGTGGLHEQFF. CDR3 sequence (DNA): TGTGCCAGCAGCCCGTCCGGGACAGGGGGTTTGCATGAGCAGTTCTTC.

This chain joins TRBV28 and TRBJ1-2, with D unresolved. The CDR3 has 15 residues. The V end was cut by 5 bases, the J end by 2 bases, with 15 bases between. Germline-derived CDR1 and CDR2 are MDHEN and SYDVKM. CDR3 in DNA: TGTGCCAGCAGTCCCAGCGTGGGGATGAACTATGGCTACACCTTC. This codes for CASSPSVGMNYGYTF.

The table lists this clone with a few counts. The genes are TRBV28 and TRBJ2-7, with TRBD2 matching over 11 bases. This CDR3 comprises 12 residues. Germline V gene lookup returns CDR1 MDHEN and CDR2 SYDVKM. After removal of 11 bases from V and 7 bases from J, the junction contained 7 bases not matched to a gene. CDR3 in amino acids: CAGTSGSGEQYF. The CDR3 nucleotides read TGTGCCGGTACTAGCGGGAGTGGTGAGCAGTACTTC.

This CDR3 is CASRAGQSYNEQFF. CDR3 DNA: TGTGCCAGCAGGGCTGGACAGTCCTACAATGAGCAGTTCTTC. The chain is built from TRBV7-8 and TRBJ2-1, with TRBD1 as a possible D gene (6 bases). The CDR3 spans 14 residues. The V end was cut by 6 bases, the J end by 1 base, with 10 bases between. Germline V gene data show CDR1 as SGHVS and CDR2 as FQNEAQ.

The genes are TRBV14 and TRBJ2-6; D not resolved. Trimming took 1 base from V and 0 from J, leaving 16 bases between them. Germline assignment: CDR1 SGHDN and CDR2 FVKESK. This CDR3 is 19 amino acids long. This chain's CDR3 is CASSQGPGYIPSGANVLTF. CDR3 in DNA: TGTGCCAGCAGCCAAGGTCCAGGTTACATCCCCTCTGGGGCCAACGTCCTGACTTTC.

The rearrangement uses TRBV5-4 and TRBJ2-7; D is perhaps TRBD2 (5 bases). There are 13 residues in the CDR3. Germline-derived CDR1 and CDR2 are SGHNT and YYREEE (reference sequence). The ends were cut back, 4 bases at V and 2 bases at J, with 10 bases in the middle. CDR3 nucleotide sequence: TGTGCCAGCAGCCAGCCCGGGACCTACGAGCAGTACTTC. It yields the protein CASSQPGTYEQYF.

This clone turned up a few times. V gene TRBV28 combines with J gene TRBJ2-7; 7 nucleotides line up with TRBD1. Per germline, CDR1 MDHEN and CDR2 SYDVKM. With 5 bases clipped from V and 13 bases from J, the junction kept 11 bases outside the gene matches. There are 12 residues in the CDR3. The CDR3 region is CASSPSDREIYF. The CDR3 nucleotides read TGTGCCAGCAGTCCTTCTGACAGGGAGATATACTTC.

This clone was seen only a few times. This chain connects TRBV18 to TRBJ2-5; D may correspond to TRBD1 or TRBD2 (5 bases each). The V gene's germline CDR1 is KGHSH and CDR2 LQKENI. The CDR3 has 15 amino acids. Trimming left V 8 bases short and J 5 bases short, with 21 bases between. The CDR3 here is CASAAHDSPGETQYF. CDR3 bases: TGTGCCAGCGCGGCACACGACAGCCCGGGGGAGACCCAGTACTTC.

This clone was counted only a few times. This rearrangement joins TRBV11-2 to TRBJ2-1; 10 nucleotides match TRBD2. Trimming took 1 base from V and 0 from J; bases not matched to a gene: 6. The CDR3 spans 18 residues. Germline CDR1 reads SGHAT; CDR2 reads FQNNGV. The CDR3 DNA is TGTGCCAGCAGCTTAGGACTAGCGGGCGCGATCTCCTACAATGAGCAGTTCTTC. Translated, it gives CASSLGLAGAISYNEQFF.

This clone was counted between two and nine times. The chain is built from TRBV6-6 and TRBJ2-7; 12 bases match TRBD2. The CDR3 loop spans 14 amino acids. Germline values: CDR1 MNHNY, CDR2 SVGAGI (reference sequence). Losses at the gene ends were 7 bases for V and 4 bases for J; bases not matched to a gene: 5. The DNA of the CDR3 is TGTGCCAGCATCGGACTAGCGGGAAGTTACGAGCAGTACTTC. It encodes CASIGLAGSYEQYF.

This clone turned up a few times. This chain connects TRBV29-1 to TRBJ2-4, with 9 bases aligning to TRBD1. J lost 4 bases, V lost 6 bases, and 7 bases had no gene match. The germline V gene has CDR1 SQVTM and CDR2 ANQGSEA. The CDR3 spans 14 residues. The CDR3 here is CSVSMGTGKNIQYF. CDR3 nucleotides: TGCAGCGTCTCCATGGGGACAGGGAAAAACATTCAGTACTTC. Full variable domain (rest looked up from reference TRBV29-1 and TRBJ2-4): SAVISQKPSRDICQRGTSLTIQCQVDSQVTMMFWYRQQPGQSLTLIATANQGSEATYESGFVIDKFPISRPNLTFSTLTVSNMSPEDSSIYLCSVSMGTGKNIQYFGAGTRLSVL.

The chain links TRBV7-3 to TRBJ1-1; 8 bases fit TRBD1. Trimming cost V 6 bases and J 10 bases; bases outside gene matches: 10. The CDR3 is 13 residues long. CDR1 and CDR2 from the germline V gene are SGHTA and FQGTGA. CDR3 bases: TGTGCCAGCAGATTGGACAGGGTGGGAAGAGCTTTCTTT. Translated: CASRLDRVGRAFF.